The T cell receptor (beta chain) described here comes from a study of a mutant IDH1 vaccine in newly diagnosed glioma. On the study more broadly: The study gave patients eight vaccinations in weeks 1, 3, 5, 7, 11, 15, 19, 23.

Of note for this clone: The antigen remains undetermined.

Time point here: week 5, during vaccination. Vaccination used 300 ug of mutant IDH1 20-mer peptide per dose, with topical imiquimod. V was shortened by 6 bases and J by 4 bases, with 15 bases between the two germline ends. Germline V gives CDR1 MNHEY, CDR2 SVGAGI. The CDR3 covers 14 residues. Clones were read by immunoSEQ multiplex PCR, and TCRdb kept only the in-frame ones, dropping some. The profile shows about 27,000 clones, under 85% of them singletons. J is TRBJ1-2 and V is TRBV6-5, with TRBD1 as a possible D gene (5 bases). Sequenced here: PBMCs, sampled from a glioma patient whose treatment included an IDH1 peptide vaccine. The TCR comes from a man aged 40-49 years with glioma. Some clones in this sample may be carry-over from other donors' samples. CDR3 bases: TGTGCCAGCAGGCCCCGGGGTGGGACCTATGGCTACACCTTC. Translated, it gives CASRPRGGTYGYTF.